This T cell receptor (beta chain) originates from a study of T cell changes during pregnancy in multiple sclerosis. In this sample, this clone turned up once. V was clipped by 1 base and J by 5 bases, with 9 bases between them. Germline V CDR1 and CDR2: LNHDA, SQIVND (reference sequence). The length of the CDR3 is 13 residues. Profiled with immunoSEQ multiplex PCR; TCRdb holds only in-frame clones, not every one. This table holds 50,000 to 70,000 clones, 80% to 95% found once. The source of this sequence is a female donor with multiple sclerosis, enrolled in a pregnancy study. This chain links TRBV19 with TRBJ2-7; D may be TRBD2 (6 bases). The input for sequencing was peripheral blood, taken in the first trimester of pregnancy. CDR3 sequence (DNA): TGTGCCAGTAGTATAGCCGGGGGTAACGAGCAGTACTTC. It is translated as CASSIAGGNEQYF.